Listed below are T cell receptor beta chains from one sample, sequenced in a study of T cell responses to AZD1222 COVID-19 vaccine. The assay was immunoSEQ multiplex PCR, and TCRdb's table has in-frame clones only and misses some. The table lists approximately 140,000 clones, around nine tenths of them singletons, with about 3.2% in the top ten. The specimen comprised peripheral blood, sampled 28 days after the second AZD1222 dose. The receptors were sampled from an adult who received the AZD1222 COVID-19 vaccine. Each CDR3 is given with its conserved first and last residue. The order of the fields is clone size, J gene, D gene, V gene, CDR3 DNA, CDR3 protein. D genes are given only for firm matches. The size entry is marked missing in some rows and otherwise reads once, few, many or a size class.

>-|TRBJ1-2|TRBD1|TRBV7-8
TGTGCCAGCAGCCGCCGGGACAGTACGGGCTACACCTTC
CASSRRDSTGYTF
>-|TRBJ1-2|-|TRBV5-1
TGCGCCAGCAGCTTGGCCCAGGGGCGCAGTGGCTACACCTTC
CASSLAQGRSGYTF
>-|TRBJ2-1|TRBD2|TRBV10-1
TGCGCCAGCAGTGAGCTCTGGAGCGGGAGATACAATGAGCAGTTCTTC
CASSELWSGRYNEQFF
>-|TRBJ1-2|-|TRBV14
TGTGCCAGCAGCCAAGATATTGCCCTTGGCTACACCTTC
CASSQDIALGYTF
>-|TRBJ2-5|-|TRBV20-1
TGCAGTGCTAGAGATCGGAGCAGCCAGTACTTC
CSARDRSSQYF
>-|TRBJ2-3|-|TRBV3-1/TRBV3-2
TGTGCCAGCAGCCATCGCACAGATACGCAGTATTTT
CASSHRTDTQYF
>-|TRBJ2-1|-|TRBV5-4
TGTGCCAGCAGCGTCTTAGGGGACGGAGAGCAGTTCTTC
CASSVLGDGEQFF
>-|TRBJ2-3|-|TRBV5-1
TGCGCCAGCAGCTTGGAGGGTCGCACAGATACGCAGTATTTT
CASSLEGRTDTQYF
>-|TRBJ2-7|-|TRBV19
TGTGCCAGTAGTATATCGGGGACTCTCAGCTCCTACGAGCAGTACTTC
CASSISGTLSSYEQYF
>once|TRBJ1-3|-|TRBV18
TGTGCCAGCTCACCAGTGACGCGAGACACCATATATTTT
CASSPVTRDTIYF
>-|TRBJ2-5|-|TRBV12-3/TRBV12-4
TGTGCCAGCACCTTGTGGGGGAAGGAGACCCAGTACTTC
CASTLWGKETQYF
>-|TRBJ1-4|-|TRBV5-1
TGCGCCAGCAGTTTGGAGGACAGTGGAGGGGAAAAACTGTTTTTT
CASSLEDSGGEKLFF
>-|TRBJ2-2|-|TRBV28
TGTGCCAGCAGGCCCGGGACCCGCGAGATGGAGCTGTTTTTT
CASRPGTREMELFF
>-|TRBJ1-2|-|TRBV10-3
TGTGCCACCGGGGGGGGTGGCGGGGGACACACAAACTATGGCTACACCTTC
CATGGGGGGHTNYGYTF
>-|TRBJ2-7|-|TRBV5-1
TGCGCCAGCAGCGCCCGGGGCTACGAGCAGTACTTC
CASSARGYEQYF
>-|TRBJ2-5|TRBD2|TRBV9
TGTGCCAGCAGCCTCGGGACTAGCGGAGCAGGGGGGGGAGAGACCCAGTACTTC
CASSLGTSGAGGGETQYF
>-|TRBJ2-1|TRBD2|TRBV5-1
TGCGCCAGCAGCAGCGGGATGGGTAATGAGCAGTTCTTC
CASSSGMGNEQFF
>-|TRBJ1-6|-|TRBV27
TGTGCCAGCAGTTTATCGGGGCCAGGGCAATCACCCCTCCACTTT
CASSLSGPGQSPLHF
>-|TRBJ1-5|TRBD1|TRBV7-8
TGTGCCAGCAGCTCGACCAGGGGGAATCAGCCCCAGCATTTT
CASSSTRGNQPQHF
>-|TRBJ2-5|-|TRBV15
TGTGCCACCAGCAGGTGGGACACCCCCAGGACCCAGTACTTC
CATSRWDTPRTQYF
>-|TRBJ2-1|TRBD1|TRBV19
TGTGCCAGTAGCCCGGACAGGAGCGCCTACAATGAGCAGTTCTTC
CASSPDRSAYNEQFF